These 22 T cell receptor beta chains were all obtained from the same sample, sequenced in a study of graft-versus-host responses after intestinal transplantation. No antigen has been identified for these receptors. Repertoires were generated with immunoSEQ multiplex PCR, while TCRdb's copy carries only in-frame clones and drops some. Found here are over 100,000 clones, around 93% of them singletons; the top ten hold more than 0.1%. The specimen was unstimulated CD4+ T cells sorted from spleen or lymph node cells, collected before intestinal transplant. The receptors come from a human donor who received an intestinal transplant.

This clone was seen only once. The chain is built from TRBV5-4 and TRBJ1-1, with D uncertain. The CDR3 extends over 13 amino acids. Germline V gene sequence: CDR1 SGHNT, CDR2 YYREEE (reference sequence). Trimming stripped 2 bases from V and 1 base from J, with 6 bases between. In DNA form, the CDR3 reads TGTGCCAGCAGCTTCAGACAGAACACTGAAGCTTTCTTT. Encoded protein: CASSFRQNTEAFF.

The genes are TRBV2 and TRBJ2-1; 11 nucleotides agree with TRBD2. The CDR3 loop spans 17 amino acids. Per the germline V gene, CDR1 is SNHLY and CDR2 is FYNNEI. Trimming cost V 7 bases and J 7 bases; bases outside gene matches: 15. The chain's CDR3 is CASMRLPGLAGMNEQFF. CDR3 DNA: TGTGCCAGCATGCGATTGCCTGGACTAGCGGGTATGAATGAGCAGTTCTTC.

The V call is TRBV5-1, the J call TRBJ1-2; 9 positions match TRBD1. V dropped 0 bases and J dropped 13; count of bases not matched to a gene: 13. Germline CDR1 SGHRS, CDR2 YFSETQ. CDR3 length: 15 residues. The CDR3 sequence: CASSLASGTGIFSTF. The CDR3 nucleotides read TGCGCCAGCAGCTTGGCCTCGGGGACAGGGATTTTTTCCACCTTC.

In DNA form, the CDR3 reads TGTGCCAGCATAGGGGTCACTGAAGCTTTCTTT. It is translated as CASIGVTEAFF. The chain joins TRBV27 to TRBJ1-1; TRBD1 might be the D (5 bases). CDR3 length equals 11 residues. Germline assignment: CDR1 MNHEY and CDR2 SMNVEV (reference sequence). V shed 7 bases and J shed 4 bases, with 7 bases lying between them.

The CDR3 region is CASSLGLAGLTEQFF. CDR3 DNA sequence: TGTGCCAGCAGTTTGGGACTAGCGGGACTGACTGAGCAGTTCTTC. The rearrangement links TRBV6-5 to TRBJ2-1; 13 bases map to TRBD2. Germline V CDR1 and CDR2: MNHEY, SVGAGI. This CDR3 has 15 residues. V trimming: 4 bases; J trimming: 9 bases; junction bases outside the gene matches: 6.

The V call is TRBV15, the J call TRBJ2-7; TRBD2 aligns across 7 bases. The length of the CDR3 is 16 residues. CDR1 and CDR2 from the germline V gene are LNHNV and YYDKDF (reference sequence). The J segment lost 0 bases and the V segment lost 0 bases, leaving 5 bases of the junction unmatched. Here the CDR3 reads CATSRDKGGISYEQYF. The CDR3 DNA is TGTGCCACCAGCAGAGATAAGGGAGGGATCTCCTACGAGCAGTACTTC.

This clone was detected a few times. The V gene is TRBV19, the J gene TRBJ1-1; no reliable D call. Trimming removed 2 bases from V and 1 base from J, with 8 bases in between. In germline, CDR1 is LNHDA, CDR2 SQIVND (reference sequence). CDR3 length: 14 amino acids. CDR3 sequence: CASSIRRENTEAFF. CDR3 DNA: TGTGCCAGTAGTATACGTCGGGAGAACACTGAAGCTTTCTTT.

The V gene is TRBV12-5, the J gene TRBJ1-2; 7 nucleotides align to TRBD1. This CDR3 is built from 15 residues. V was pared by 6 bases and J by 8 bases, with 15 bases of the junction left unmatched. Per germline, CDR1 LGHNT and CDR2 FRNRAP. The CDR3 loop is CASGLPGQALGGYTF. The CDR3 nucleotides are TGTGCTAGTGGCCTCCCTGGACAGGCCCTGGGGGGCTACACCTTC.

The V call is TRBV5-4, the J call TRBJ2-1; either TRBD1 or TRBD2 may supply D (6 bases each). The CDR3 consists of 16 residues. V lost 0 bases, J lost 5 bases, and 15 bases lay in between. Germline CDR1 is SGHNT and CDR2 is YYREEE (reference sequence). CDR3: CASSLGGGQGNNEQFF. The CDR3 nucleotides are TGTGCCAGCAGCTTGGGTGGGGGGCAGGGTAACAATGAGCAGTTCTTC. Combining the CDR3 with reference TRBV5-4 and TRBJ2-1 gives the whole variable domain ETGVTQSPTHLIKTRGQQVTLRCSSQSGHNTVSWYQQALGQGPQFIFQYYREEENGRGNFPPRFSGLQFPNYSSELNVNALELDDSALYLCASSLGGGQGNNEQFFGPGTRLTVL.

The rearrangement joins TRBV10-3 to TRBJ1-1; D might be TRBD1 (5 bases). Germline assignment: CDR1 ENHRY and CDR2 SYGVKD. The CDR3 loop spans 14 amino acids. The V gene lost 6 bases and the J gene lost 4 bases, with 15 bases spanning the gap. DNA for the CDR3: TGTGCCATCAGCCCGGGACTCGGCGGCACTGAAGCTTTCTTT. Translated, it gives CAISPGLGGTEAFF.

The CDR3 DNA reads TGCAGCGTTGGTACCAGGGGGATCCAAGAGACCCAGTACTTC. Translating gives CSVGTRGIQETQYF. The chain recombines TRBV29-1 with TRBJ2-5, with 7 bases lining up with TRBD1. V was clipped by 4 bases and J by 1 base; unmatched bases: 6. CDR1 is SQVTM, CDR2 ANQGSEA, per germline. CDR3 length: 14 residues.

This chain links TRBV7-8 with TRBJ2-7; the D is unclear. The length of the CDR3 is 13 residues. V was cut by 3 bases and J by 6 bases, with 12 bases left in between. Germline V gene sequence: CDR1 SGHVS, CDR2 FQNEAQ. The CDR3: CASSFVAPGEQYF. The CDR3 DNA follows: TGTGCCAGCAGCTTCGTCGCCCCCGGCGAGCAGTACTTC.

This chain joins TRBV6-5 and TRBJ2-2, with 7 nucleotides matching TRBD1. There are 15 residues in the CDR3. From germline, CDR1 is MNHEY and CDR2 SVGAGI. The ends lost 7 bases at V and 3 bases at J; junction bases unmatched: 8. The CDR3 spells CASNPTGYDTGELFF. As DNA, the CDR3 is TGTGCCAGCAACCCGACAGGGTATGACACCGGGGAGCTGTTTTTT.

The chain links TRBV5-1 to TRBJ2-1; 12 nucleotides match TRBD1. Trimming removed 0 bases from V and 8 bases from J; junction bases left unmatched: 3. The CDR3 runs to 15 residues. Per germline, CDR1 SGHRS and CDR2 YFSETQ. For the CDR3, the DNA is TGCGCCAGCAGCTTGGGGGGGACAGGGGGCTATGAGCAGTTCTTC. This encodes CASSLGGTGGYEQFF. The entire variable domain, with the rest obtained from reference TRBV5-1 and TRBJ2-1, is as follows: KAGVTQTPRYLIKTRGQQVTLSCSPISGHRSVSWYQQTPGQGLQFLFEYFSETQRNKGNFPGRFSGRQFSNSRSEMNVSTLELGDSALYLCASSLGGTGGYEQFFGPGTRLTVL.

This clone occurred once. The rearrangement links TRBV10-1 to TRBJ2-7; 13 nucleotides match TRBD2. V dropped 5 bases and J dropped 9; count of bases not matched to a gene: 7. Germline V CDR1 and CDR2: WNHNN, SYGVQD (reference sequence). The CDR3 runs 14 residues. This CDR3 reads CASSTGLAGKRQYF. The CDR3 nucleotides read TGCGCCAGCAGTACGGGACTAGCGGGAAAGAGGCAGTACTTC.

J is TRBJ2-7 and V is TRBV20-1; the D gene is possibly TRBD2 (5 bases). The CDR3 runs to 11 residues. V dropped 5 bases and J dropped 3 bases, with 8 bases sitting between them. In germline, CDR1 is DFQATT, CDR2 SNEGSKA (reference sequence). The CDR3 nucleotides read TGCAGTGCTGAGCGGATCTACGAGCAGTACTTC. It codes for CSAERIYEQYF.

The CDR3 sequence is CASSFGGRGGNEQFF. CDR3 nucleotide sequence: TGCGCCAGCAGCTTCGGCGGGAGAGGTGGCAATGAGCAGTTCTTC. This sequence joins TRBV5-1 and TRBJ2-1; TRBD2 aligns across 7 bases. The junction had 8 bases not matched to a gene; V was cut back by 2 bases and J by 6 bases. This CDR3 comprises 15 residues. Germline V gene lookup returns CDR1 SGHRS and CDR2 YFSETQ. Full variable domain (remainder filled in from reference TRBV5-1 and TRBJ2-1): KAGVTQTPRYLIKTRGQQVTLSCSPISGHRSVSWYQQTPGQGLQFLFEYFSETQRNKGNFPGRFSGRQFSNSRSEMNVSTLELGDSALYLCASSFGGRGGNEQFFGPGTRLTVL.

V and J are TRBV7-9 and TRBJ1-3; 7 bases align to TRBD1. Trimming removed 5 bases from V and 0 bases from J; junction bases left unmatched: 4. Germline V lookup: CDR1 SEHNR, CDR2 FQNEAQ (reference sequence). The CDR3 has 15 amino acids. The CDR3 region has the DNA TGTGCCAGCAGCCCCGGGACAGACTCTGGAAACACCATATATTTT. This gives the protein CASSPGTDSGNTIYF.

V and J are TRBV14 and TRBJ2-7; tentative D call: TRBD1 (5 bases). The CDR3 contains 14 residues. Germline assignment: CDR1 SGHDN and CDR2 FVKESK. CDR3 nucleotide sequence: TGTCTCACGATGGGGCAGGGAAGCTCCTACGAGCAGTACTTC. Its translation is CLTMGQGSSYEQYF.

The gene calls are TRBV2 and TRBJ2-1, with D possibly TRBD2 on 5 matching bases. Trimming removed 6 bases at V and 0 bases at J, with 12 bases between. This CDR3 comprises 15 residues. Per the germline V gene, CDR1 is SNHLY and CDR2 is FYNNEI. CDR3: CASSGGWSSYNEQFF. Written as DNA, the CDR3 is TGTGCCAGCAGCGGCGGGTGGAGCTCCTACAATGAGCAGTTCTTC.

This chain links TRBV5-1 with TRBJ2-7; maybe TRBD1 (6 bases). The CDR3 covers 14 residues. Germline V gene lookup returns CDR1 SGHRS and CDR2 YFSETQ. The V and J ends lost 3 bases and 2 bases respectively, with 12 bases between them. CDR3 in DNA: TGCGCCAGCAGCTCCCAACAGGGTCCCTACGAGCAGTACTTC. The encoded protein is CASSSQQGPYEQYF. The variable domain in full, with the rest retrieved from reference TRBV5-1 and TRBJ2-7, is KAGVTQTPRYLIKTRGQQVTLSCSPISGHRSVSWYQQTPGQGLQFLFEYFSETQRNKGNFPGRFSGRQFSNSRSEMNVSTLELGDSALYLCASSSQQGPYEQYFGPGTRLTVT.

This chain connects TRBV6-5 to TRBJ1-1; no reliable D call. Germline V gene sequence: CDR1 MNHEY, CDR2 SVGAGI. The CDR3 length is 13 residues. The ends were cut back, 6 bases at V and 1 base at J, with 9 bases in the middle. The DNA of the CDR3 is TGTGCCAGCAGCTCCGGGCCGAACACTGAAGCTTTCTTT. It codes for CASSSGPNTEAFF.